Presented here are 21 T cell receptor beta chains from one specimen sequenced in a study of blood T cell repertoires in COVID-19. Profiling relied on immunoSEQ multiplex PCR, and the TCRdb table lists in-frame clones only, not all of them. The sample carries 250,000 to 300,000 clones, roughly 85% recorded once. Sequences were obtained from peripheral blood. These TCRs come from a man between 60 and 75 years old who had recovered from COVID-19.

This chain uses TRBV19 with TRBJ2-7; D perhaps matches TRBD1 (6 bases). Trimming shortened V by 5 bases and J by 1 base, and 15 bases separated the two germline ends. The CDR3 has 15 amino acids. Per the germline V gene, CDR1 is LNHDA and CDR2 is SQIVND (reference sequence). CDR3 region: CASSPLVGTSYEQYF. As DNA, the CDR3 is TGTGCCAGTAGTCCCCTCGTTGGGACATCCTACGAGCAGTACTTC.

This chain joins TRBV7-2 and TRBJ1-6; D gene ambiguous. The germline V and J ends were trimmed by 2 bases and 8 bases, with 13 bases remaining between them. In germline, CDR1 is SGHTA, CDR2 FQGNSA. CDR3 length: 15 amino acids. The CDR3 DNA follows: TGTGCCAGCAGCTTAAGGTTCCAGCGGGATTCACCCCTCCACTTT. Translation gives CASSLRFQRDSPLHF.

The chain links TRBV3-1 (or the pseudogene TRBV3-2) to TRBJ1-2; D unresolved. The CDR3 sequence is 14 residues long. Germline V gives CDR1 LGHDT, CDR2 YNNKEL (reference sequence). Trimming left V 1 base short and J 6 bases short, with 12 bases between. The CDR3 reads CASSQGTGSHGYTF. The CDR3 bases are TGTGCCAGCAGCCAAGGGACGGGGTCCCATGGCTACACCTTC.

The chain combines TRBV19 with TRBJ1-5; 7 bases fit TRBD1. CDR1 and CDR2 from the germline V gene are LNHDA and SQIVND (reference sequence). This CDR3 is built from 13 residues. Trimming took 5 bases from V and 9 from J; bases not matched to a gene: 7. CDR3 in amino acids: CASSPDRARPQHF. The CDR3, as DNA: TGTGCCAGTAGTCCTGACAGGGCGAGGCCCCAGCATTTT.

The V gene is TRBV19, the J gene TRBJ1-5, with 7 bases identical to TRBD1. Germline assignment: CDR1 LNHDA and CDR2 SQIVND (reference sequence). This CDR3 comprises 14 residues. J gave up 5 bases and V 6 bases, and 7 bases lay outside the gene matches. The CDR3 sequence is CASRGRQGHQPQHF. The CDR3 coding sequence is TGTGCCAGTAGAGGGAGACAGGGTCATCAGCCCCAGCATTTT.

The genes are TRBV28 and TRBJ1-4; 9 positions agree with TRBD1. CDR1 MDHEN and CDR2 SYDVKM come from the germline V gene. The CDR3 extends over 18 amino acids. V gave up 4 bases and J gave up 3 bases; unmatched junction bases: 12. The CDR3 DNA reads as TGTGCCAGCAGTTCCGCCGGGACAGGGATATCGGCTAATGAAAAACTGTTTTTT. Amino acids: CASSSAGTGISANEKLFF.

This chain joins TRBV6-5 and TRBJ1-6; 8 bases are a match to TRBD1. CDR1 is MNHEY and CDR2 is SVGAGI in the germline V gene. This CDR3 has 15 residues. J was trimmed by 15 bases and V by 6 bases; bases with no gene match: 16. The CDR3 loop reads CASSPYRGSSRVLHF. The DNA of the CDR3 is TGTGCCAGCAGCCCCTACAGGGGGTCCTCACGGGTCCTCCACTTT.

V usage is TRBV10-3 and J usage is TRBJ1-5, with 7 bases fitting TRBD1. The germline CDR1 and CDR2 sequences are ENHRY and SYGVKD. V lost 7 bases to trimming and J lost 3 bases; unmatched junction nucleotides: 3. The CDR3 runs 13 residues. DNA for the CDR3: TGTGCCATCACGGGACAGCTCAATCAGCCCCAGCATTTT. This codes for CAITGQLNQPQHF.

In DNA form, the CDR3 reads TGTGCCAGCACCTCTAGCGGGAGTATCGGGGAGCTGTTTTTT. It yields the protein CASTSSGSIGELFF. V is TRBV6-5 and J is TRBJ2-2; 10 bases are a match to TRBD2. Losses at the gene ends were 7 bases for V and 7 bases for J; bases not matched to a gene: 6. The CDR3 is 14 residues long. Germline loops: CDR1 MNHEY, CDR2 SVGAGI.

V gene TRBV9 combines with J gene TRBJ2-2; D may be TRBD2 (6 bases). Germline CDR1 SGDLS, CDR2 YYNGEE. V lost 0 bases and J 6 bases, leaving 15 bases between the germline ends. There are 16 residues in the CDR3. The CDR3 DNA is TGTGCCAGCAGCGTAGGAAAAGGAGGGACCCCCGGGGAGCTGTTTTTT. Translation gives CASSVGKGGTPGELFF.

This clone was seen once. V and J are TRBV2 and TRBJ1-2; D might be TRBD1 (5 bases). Germline V gene data show CDR1 as SNHLY and CDR2 as FYNNEI. The length of the CDR3 is 14 residues. The V end lost 4 bases, the J end lost 2 bases, and 11 bases lay between the germline ends. CDR3 loop: CASSGGTKNYGYTF. In DNA, the CDR3 is TGTGCCAGCAGTGGGGGCACCAAAAACTATGGCTACACCTTC.

The chain links TRBV29-1 to TRBJ2-5, with TRBD2 matching 8 bases. There are 13 residues in the CDR3. V shed 6 bases, J shed 5 bases, and the junction held 8 bases outside the gene matches. Germline loops: CDR1 SQVTM, CDR2 ANQGSEA. CDR3 in amino acids: CSVRGGPEETQYF. DNA of the CDR3: TGCAGCGTACGGGGGGGACCAGAGGAGACCCAGTACTTC.

This chain connects TRBV5-4 to TRBJ1-4, with D perhaps TRBD1 (6 bases). The CDR3 is made up of 14 amino acids. The V gene lost 2 bases and the J gene lost 5 bases, with 10 bases spanning the gap. Per the germline V gene, CDR1 is SGHNT and CDR2 is YYREEE (reference sequence). CDR3 nucleotide sequence: TGTGCCAGCAGCTTAGGACAGCCGAATGAAAAACTGTTTTTT. Translated, it gives CASSLGQPNEKLFF.

This chain uses TRBV18 with TRBJ1-2; D is unresolved. The CDR3 is 13 residues long. Germline CDR1 reads KGHSH; CDR2 reads LQKENI. Trimming took off 6 bases at V and 6 bases at J, with 14 bases between the two ends. In DNA, the CDR3 is TGTGCCAGCTCCCCTCGGGGTGCCGATGGCTACACCTTC. Translated: CASSPRGADGYTF.

The table lists this clone with a few counts. The chain is built from TRBV7-3 and TRBJ1-5, with TRBD1 as a possible D gene (5 bases). The CDR3 extends over 13 amino acids. Trimming removed 5 bases from V and 5 bases from J, with 10 bases in between. CDR1 SGHTA and CDR2 FQGTGA come from the germline V gene. CDR3 sequence (DNA): TGTGCCAGCAGCCTGACAGCTGATCAGCCCCAGCATTTT. Amino acid sequence: CASSLTADQPQHF.

This clone was observed a few times. V is TRBV11-1 and J is TRBJ1-6; no clear D gene. Looked up from germline, CDR1 is SGHAT and CDR2 is FQDESV (reference sequence). This CDR3 region has 14 residues. V was pared by 3 bases and J by 6 bases, with 9 bases between. Written as DNA, the CDR3 is TGTGCCAGCAGCTTCCGAGGGATTAATTCACCCCTCCACTTT. Encoded protein: CASSFRGINSPLHF.

The chain is built from TRBV4-2 and TRBJ2-3, with 8 bases identical to TRBD2. V trimming: 5 bases; J trimming: 6 bases; junction bases outside the gene matches: 10. CDR3 length: 15 amino acids. Per the germline V gene, CDR1 is LGHNA and CDR2 is YNFKEQ. CDR3 sequence reads: CASSLTTGGTDTQYF. CDR3 sequence (DNA): TGTGCCAGCAGCTTGACGACGGGGGGGACGGATACGCAGTATTTT.

The chain is built from TRBV19 and TRBJ2-5; D is ambiguous. CDR1 is LNHDA and CDR2 is SQIVND in the germline V gene (reference sequence). The CDR3 has 12 residues. V lost 5 bases, J lost 5 bases, and 9 bases lay in between. DNA of the CDR3: TGTGCCAGTAGTGAGGCGTCGGAGACCCAGTACTTC. Translating gives CASSEASETQYF.

The chain employs TRBV5-5 and TRBJ2-7; a weak D match, TRBD1 (6 bases). CDR1 SGHKS and CDR2 YYEKEE come from the germline V gene (reference sequence). V lost 1 base and J 9 bases, leaving 14 bases between the germline ends. This CDR3 region has 13 residues. DNA of the CDR3: TGTGCCAGCAGCTTGAGCAGGGGCGCTCGGCAGTACTTC. Its protein product is CASSLSRGARQYF.

The chain uses TRBV5-1 and TRBJ1-3, with 8 positions matching TRBD1. Germline V gene lookup returns CDR1 SGHRS and CDR2 YFSETQ. The CDR3 length is 14 residues. V was pared by 4 bases and J by 3 bases, with 3 bases of the junction left unmatched. The CDR3 protein is CASSPDRVGNTIYF. In nucleotides, the CDR3 is TGCGCCAGCAGCCCGGACAGGGTTGGAAACACCATATATTTT.

V gene TRBV18 combines with J gene TRBJ2-1; 7 bases align to TRBD2. Trimming cost V 3 bases and J 8 bases; bases outside gene matches: 16. Germline loops: CDR1 KGHSH, CDR2 LQKENI. The CDR3 spans 17 residues. The CDR3 region is CASSPRPSGYPWDEQFF. The CDR3 DNA reads TGTGCCAGCTCACCTAGGCCTAGCGGATACCCTTGGGATGAGCAGTTCTTC. Using reference TRBV18 and TRBJ2-1 for the parts outside the CDR3, the full variable domain is NAGVMQNPRHLVRRRGQEARLRCSPMKGHSHVYWYRQLPEEGLKFMVYLQKENIIDESGMPKERFSAEFPKEGPSILRIQQVVRGDSAAYFCASSPRPSGYPWDEQFFGPGTRLTVL.